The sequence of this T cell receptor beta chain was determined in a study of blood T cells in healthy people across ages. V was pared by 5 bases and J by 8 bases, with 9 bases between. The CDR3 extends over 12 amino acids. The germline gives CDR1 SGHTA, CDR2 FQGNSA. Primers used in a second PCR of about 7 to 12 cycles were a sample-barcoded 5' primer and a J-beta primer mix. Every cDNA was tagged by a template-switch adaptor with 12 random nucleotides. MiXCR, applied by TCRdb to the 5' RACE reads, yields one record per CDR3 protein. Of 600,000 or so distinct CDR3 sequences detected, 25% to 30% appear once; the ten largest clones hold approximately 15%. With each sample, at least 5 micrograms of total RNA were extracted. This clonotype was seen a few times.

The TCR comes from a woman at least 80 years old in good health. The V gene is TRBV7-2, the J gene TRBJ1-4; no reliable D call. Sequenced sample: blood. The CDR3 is CASSSSGEKLFF. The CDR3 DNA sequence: TGTGCCAGCAGCAGCTCAGGCGAAAAACTGTTTTTT.